Described below is a single T cell receptor beta chain sequence and its context. Its specificity is not known. This record belongs to a study of shared clonotypes between healthy human individuals. For the study at large: A donor's plate count was three for CD4 naive and three for CD4 memory; CD8 naive had two and CD8 memory one.

The assay was immunoSEQ multiplex PCR, and TCRdb's table has in-frame clones only and misses some. The sample holds roughly 2.5 million clones, about 92% seen once. Trimming took 6 bases from V and 4 from J; bases not matched to a gene: 5. The CDR3 consists of 14 residues. The germline V gene has CDR1 LNHDA and CDR2 SQIVND (reference sequence). Study-level findings and limits: It was anticipated that sequencing depth would influence how many clonotypes donors shared. The four-donor shared clonotypes exceeded non-shared clonotypes in generation probability, with non-shared ones scoring lower.

The rearrangement joins TRBV19 to TRBJ2-1, with 8 positions matching TRBD1. This TCR came from a man aged 18 to 35 in good health. The sequencing input was naive CD4+ T cells sorted from blood. The subset: CD45RA+ positively selected. The CDR3 spells CASRPGQAYNEQFF. Written as DNA, the CDR3 is TGTGCCAGTAGACCGGGACAGGCGTACAATGAGCAGTTCTTC.